This paragraph reports one T cell receptor beta chain. Its cognate antigen is unknown. These data are taken from a study of OX40 agonist ivuxolimab in advanced cancers. Study-level findings and limits: The expanded peripheral T cells' antigen specificity was not determined.

Method: immunoSEQ multiplex PCR; TCRdb's copy keeps in-frame clones and lacks some. Of 15,000 to 25,000 clones in the sample, under 70% were seen once. Trimming stripped 0 bases from V and 8 bases from J, with 13 bases between. Germline V gene lookup returns CDR1 PRHDT and CDR2 FYEKMQ (reference sequence). The CDR3 runs 15 residues. Samples were taken at baseline and on day 1 of cycles 4 and 7. The source material was CD4+ or CD8+ T cells sorted from blood, sampled in a trial of the OX40 agonist ivuxolimab. The receptor was derived from an adult with an advanced solid tumor such as melanoma, head and neck, liver or kidney cancer. The chain recombines TRBV13 with TRBJ1-4, with D perhaps matching TRBD1 (5 bases). CDR3 region: CASSLGGGFGEKLFF. The CDR3 coding sequence is TGTGCCAGCAGCTTAGGTGGGGGGTTTGGCGAAAAACTGTTTTTT. The full variable domain, its missing parts supplied by reference TRBV13 and TRBJ1-4, is AAGVIQSPRHLIKEKRETATLKCYPIPRHDTVYWYQQGPGQDPQFLISFYEKMQSDKGSIPDRFSAQQFSDYHSELNMSSLELGDSALYFCASSLGGGFGEKLFFGSGTQLSVL.